In its sample, the clone carrying this T cell receptor (beta chain) was seen many times. Its antigen is currently unknown. The sample is drawn from a study of CD8+CD57+ T cells in acquired aplastic anemia. Study-level information: Recorded DNA amounts for sorted CD4+ and CD8+ cells had an average of approximately 2.9 ug. Overall study findings and caveats: Patients did not significantly differ from controls in CD8+ Simpson's diversity. Patients and controls had in common fewer than 30 CD8+ CDR3 sequences.

TCR beta VDJ and CDR3 were profiled, and genomic DNA was the template. TCRdb analysed the reads with MiXCR anew, one entry per CDR3 protein. The top ten clones hold about 2% of a sample with 150,000 to 200,000 distinct CDR3 sequences, less than 60% of them seen once. Trimming pared 4 bases from V and 3 bases from J, leaving 7 bases between. The CDR3 length is 12 residues. CDR1 and CDR2 from the germline V gene are ENHRY and SYGVKD. Patients included in sequencing had previously demonstrated CD8+CD57+ cell expansion by flow cytometry. Among the patients, all had severe acquired aplastic anemia. The chain combines TRBV10-3 with TRBJ2-7; D might be TRBD1 (6 bases). Sequencing was performed on sorted CD4+, CD8+, or CD8+CD57+ T cells (not recorded which) from PBMCs. This sequence originates from a human donor with aplastic anemia. The CDR3 spells CAISGTDYEQYF. The CDR3 bases are TGTGCCATCAGTGGGACAGACTACGAGCAGTACTTC.